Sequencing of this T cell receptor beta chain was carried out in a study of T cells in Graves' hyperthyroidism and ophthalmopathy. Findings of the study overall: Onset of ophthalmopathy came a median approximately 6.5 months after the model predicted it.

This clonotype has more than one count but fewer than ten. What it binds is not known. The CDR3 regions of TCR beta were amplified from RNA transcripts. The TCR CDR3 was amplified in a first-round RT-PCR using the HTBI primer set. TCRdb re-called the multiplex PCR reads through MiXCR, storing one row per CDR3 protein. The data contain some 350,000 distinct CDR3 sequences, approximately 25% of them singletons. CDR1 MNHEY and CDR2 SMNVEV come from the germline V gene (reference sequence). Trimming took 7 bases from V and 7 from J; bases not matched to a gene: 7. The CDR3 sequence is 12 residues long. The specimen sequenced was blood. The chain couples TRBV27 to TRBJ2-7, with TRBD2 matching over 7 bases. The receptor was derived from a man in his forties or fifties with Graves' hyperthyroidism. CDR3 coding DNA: TGTGCCAGCAAAAGACCGGGGGGAGAGCAGTACTTC. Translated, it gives CASKRPGGEQYF.